This passage covers 3 T cell receptor beta chains from one sample sequenced in a study of cytomegalovirus exposure and HLA in healthy donors. Sequencing used immunoSEQ multiplex PCR; TCRdb keeps in-frame clones, though not all of them. This table holds fewer than 90,000 clones, 94% found once. The sample comprised PBMCs. These receptors came from a young woman in good health and CMV-seronegative.

This chain uses TRBV7-2 with TRBJ2-5; 7 bases match TRBD2. The CDR3 consists of 16 residues. Losses at the gene ends were 5 bases for V and 7 bases for J; bases not matched to a gene: 16. The germline gives CDR1 SGHTA, CDR2 FQGNSA. The CDR3 spells CASSGILRLGGGTQYF. The DNA of the CDR3 is TGTGCCAGCAGCGGAATTTTAAGACTAGGCGGGGGGACCCAGTACTTC.

The V and J genes are TRBV6-5 and TRBJ2-7, with TRBD1 as a possible D gene (7 bases). V lost 5 bases and J lost 2, with 16 bases in between. The CDR3 is made up of 15 amino acids. Germline CDR1 is MNHEY and CDR2 is SVGAGI. The CDR3 protein is CASSLGGTDPYEQYF. The CDR3 DNA reads as TGTGCCAGCAGTCTCGGCGGGACAGACCCCTACGAGCAGTACTTC.

The chain uses TRBV19 and TRBJ1-1, with D possibly matching TRBD1 (6 bases). This CDR3 contains 13 residues. The germline gives CDR1 LNHDA, CDR2 SQIVND (reference sequence). Trimming removed 5 bases from V and 1 base from J, with 8 bases in between. The CDR3 is CASSRTANTEAFF. DNA for the CDR3: TGTGCCAGTAGTCGGACAGCGAACACTGAAGCTTTCTTT.